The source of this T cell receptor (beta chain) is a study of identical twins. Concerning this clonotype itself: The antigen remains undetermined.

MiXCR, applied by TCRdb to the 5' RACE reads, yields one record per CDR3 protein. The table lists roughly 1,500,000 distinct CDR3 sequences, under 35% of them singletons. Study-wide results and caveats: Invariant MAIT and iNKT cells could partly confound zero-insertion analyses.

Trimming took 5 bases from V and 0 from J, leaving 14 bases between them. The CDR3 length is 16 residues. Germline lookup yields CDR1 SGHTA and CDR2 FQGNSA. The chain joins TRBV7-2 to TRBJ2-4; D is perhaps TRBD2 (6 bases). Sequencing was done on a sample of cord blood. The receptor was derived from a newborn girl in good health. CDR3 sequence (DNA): TGTGCCAGCAGCCCCGGGACTTCTATAGCCAAAAACATTCAGTACTTC. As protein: CASSPGTSIAKNIQYF.